The present TCR beta chain was sequenced within a study of cytotoxic CD8 clonotypes in ibrutinib-treated CLL. Study-level findings and limits: The times at which samples were taken varied between sustained-remission and progressing patients.

The CDR3 covers 17 residues. Regarding this clone: What it binds is not known.

This table comes from immunoSEQ multiplex PCR, and its TCRdb copy is limited to in-frame clones, with some not included. The sample has some 100,000 clones; 58% are singletons. V usage is TRBV1 and J usage is TRBJ2-7; the table's D call TRBD1 went unverified against the DNA. TRBV1 is a listed pseudogene. The TCR was taken from a human donor with chronic lymphocytic leukemia. The material was PBMCs, obtained after 24 months of ibrutinib treatment. This chain's CDR3 is CTSSQGEGTGGAYEQYF. In DNA, the CDR3 is TGCACCAGCAGCCAAGGGGAGGGGACAGGGGGCGCGTACGAGCAGTACTTC.